Each of the 24 T cell receptor beta chains below was sequenced from the same sample in a study of blood T cells in healthy people across ages. With a J-beta primer mix and a sample-barcoded 5' primer, a second PCR ran about 7 to 11 cycles. MiXCR was run by TCRdb on the 5' RACE reads, yielding one entry per CDR3 protein. Among hundreds of thousands of distinct CDR3 sequences listed, 25% to 35% were seen once. The sample was blood. These receptors all come from a woman of 80 years or more in good health.

This clonotype occurred many times. The gene calls are TRBV20-1 and TRBJ2-1; 12 nucleotides align to TRBD2. The length of the CDR3 is 17 residues. The V gene end was trimmed by 6 bases and the J gene end by 2 bases; junction bases not matched to a gene: 11. The germline V gene has CDR1 DFQATT and CDR2 SNEGSKA (reference sequence). CDR3 DNA: TGCAGTGCCAAACTAGCGGGGGGTCCGAAAACCTACAATGAGCAGTTCTTC. Translating gives CSAKLAGGPKTYNEQFF.

This clonotype was seen more than once but under ten times. One base away lies a much larger clone, so this may be a sequencing read error. This chain connects TRBV20-1 to TRBJ2-1, with unresolved D. Per germline, CDR1 DFQATT and CDR2 SNEGSKA (reference sequence). The CDR3 has 15 residues. V shed 0 bases and J shed 13 bases, with 22 bases lying between them. The CDR3 spells CSARDPSTEQETQFF. The CDR3 region has the DNA TGCAGTGCTAGAGATCCCTCGACCGAGCAAGAGACCCAGTTCTTC.

To note about this clonotype: A much larger clone is a single base away; this may be a read error. Here the CDR3 omits its conserved ending phenylalanine or tryptophan, so a read error is the likely source. The J gene is TRBJ2-7, the V gene TRBV5-8; D is possibly TRBD1 (6 bases). Trimming removed 4 bases from V and 3 bases from J, with 11 bases in between. The germline V gene has CDR1 SGHTS and CDR2 YDEGEE. The CDR3 loop spans 13 amino acids. In DNA, the CDR3 is TGTGCCAGCAGCCCCGACAGGTTCTACGAGCAGTACTTG. Protein product: CASSPDRFYEQYL.

This clonotype has just a few counts. The gene calls are TRBV3-1 and TRBJ1-6; D may be TRBD1 (6 bases). The CDR3 is 15 residues long. Germline V gene lookup returns CDR1 LGHDT and CDR2 YNNKEL (reference sequence). Deletions cut 1 base from V and 2 bases from J, with 6 bases between. In nucleotides, the CDR3 is TGTGCCAGCAGCCAAGGGACAGCCTATAATTCACCCCTCCACTTT. This encodes CASSQGTAYNSPLHF.

This clonotype showed up many times. This chain links TRBV11-2 with TRBJ2-5; D is possibly TRBD1 (6 bases). Germline V gene lookup returns CDR1 SGHAT and CDR2 FQNNGV. With 2 bases removed from V and 4 bases from J, the gap between germline ends came to 11 bases. The CDR3 has 14 amino acids. The CDR3 nucleotides read TGTGCCAGCAGCTTAACAGGGATGGGAGAGACCCAGTACTTC. Protein product: CASSLTGMGETQYF.

Concerning this clonotype: Germline and junction disagree at one end, which may indicate a read error. The rearrangement joins TRBV6-1 to TRBJ2-7, with D tentatively TRBD2 (5 bases). The CDR3 runs 15 residues. Germline CDR1 and CDR2: MNHNS and SASEGT. Written as DNA, the CDR3 is TGTGCCAGCAGTGAATGGCCAGGAGGCTCCTACGAGCGGTACTTC. It encodes CASSEWPGGSYERYF.

In its sample, this clonotype was seen once. Germline and junction disagree at one end, which may indicate a read error. This chain uses TRBV25-1 with TRBJ1-4; D remains unclear. This CDR3 comprises 14 residues. Germline CDR1 reads MGHDK; CDR2 reads SYGVNS. As DNA, the CDR3 is TGTGCCAGCAGTGACAGGTTAACACATGAAAAACGGTTTTTT. It codes for CASSDRLTHEKRFF.

Only a few counts were recorded for this clonotype. V gene TRBV12-3 or TRBV12-4 combines with J gene TRBJ2-5, with TRBD2 identical over 15 bases. With 5 bases clipped from V and 11 bases from J, the junction kept 15 bases outside the gene matches. This CDR3 is 17 amino acids long. The CDR3 loop is CASSRTSGGASYNEQYF. The CDR3 nucleotides are TGTGCCAGCAGTCGGACTAGCGGGGGGGCCTCATACAATGAGCAGTACTTC.

This clonotype came up a few times. This may stem from a read error, because a much larger clone lies one nucleotide away. The V and J genes are TRBV20-1 and TRBJ2-1; tentatively, D is TRBD2 (6 bases). CDR1 and CDR2 from the germline V gene are DFQATT and SNEGSKA (reference sequence). V dropped 3 bases and J dropped 7 bases, with 10 bases sitting between them. This CDR3 is 12 amino acids long. In DNA form, the CDR3 reads TGCAGTGCTAGGGGACTCAGAAATGAGCAGTTCTTC. Its translation: CSARGLRNEQFF.

This clonotype was seen at least ten times. The V gene is TRBV7-9, the J gene TRBJ2-1; maybe TRBD2 (5 bases). Germline V gene data show CDR1 as SEHNR and CDR2 as FQNEAQ (reference sequence). CDR3 length equals 14 residues. V lost 2 bases and J lost 8, with 13 bases in between. CDR3: CASSLPGVKHEQFF. The CDR3, as DNA: TGTGCCAGCAGCTTACCCGGGGTCAAGCATGAGCAGTTCTTC.

This clonotype occurred many times. This chain joins TRBV9 and TRBJ2-3; D not certain. The CDR3 runs 16 residues. CDR1 SGDLS and CDR2 YYNGEE come from the germline V gene. V gave up 0 bases and J gave up 5 bases, with 16 bases separating them. CDR3: CASSVAPPGRVDTQYF. The CDR3 region has the DNA TGTGCCAGCAGCGTAGCTCCCCCAGGACGTGTAGATACGCAGTATTTT.

At least ten counts were recorded for this clonotype. This chain connects TRBV12-3 or TRBV12-4 to TRBJ1-6; no clear D. CDR3 size: 14 residues. Trimming removed 8 bases from V and 9 bases from J, with 17 bases in between. CDR3 nucleotide sequence: TGTGCCAGCGCCACCGGGAGGGATTTTTCACCCCTCCACTTT. Its protein product is CASATGRDFSPLHF.

This clonotype was seen ten or more times. The rearrangement links TRBV15 to TRBJ2-1; 8 bases agree with TRBD1. V gave up 4 bases and J gave up 0 bases; unmatched junction bases: 11. In germline, CDR1 is LNHNV, CDR2 YYDKDF (reference sequence). CDR3 length equals 18 residues. CDR3 in amino acids: CATSTTGTGTRSYNEQFF. DNA for the CDR3: TGTGCCACCAGCACTACCGGGACAGGCACCCGCTCCTACAATGAGCAGTTCTTC. Filled out from reference TRBV15 and TRBJ2-1, the complete variable domain reads DAMVIQNPRYQVTQFGKPVTLSCSQTLNHNVMYWYQQKSSQAPKLLFHYYDKDFNNEADTPDNFQSRRPNTSFCFLDIRSPGLGDTAMYLCATSTTGTGTRSYNEQFFGPGTRLTVL.

The J gene is TRBJ2-5, the V gene TRBV10-3; D is unresolved. The CDR3 runs to 15 residues. V was clipped by 4 bases and J by 11 bases, with 23 bases between them. Germline CDR1 ENHRY, CDR2 SYGVKD. The CDR3 nucleotides are TGTGCCATCAGTGGAACCGGCGACCTACCCAGTGAGCAGTACTTC. Translated, it gives CAISGTGDLPSEQYF.

A remark on this clonotype: This sequence may be a read error, since a much larger clone differs from it by one base. The gene calls are TRBV5-1 and TRBJ2-5; D is uncertain. The CDR3 covers 15 residues. Per germline, CDR1 SGHRS and CDR2 YFSETQ. The CDR3 sequence: CANSLAGLGEETQYF. As DNA, the CDR3 is TGCGCCAACAGCTTGGCCGGTCTAGGCGAAGAGACCCAGTACTTC.

The rearrangement uses TRBV10-3 and TRBJ2-3; D perhaps matches TRBD2 (5 bases). Germline V gene sequence: CDR1 ENHRY, CDR2 SYGVKD. The length of the CDR3 is 14 residues. Trimming removed 3 bases from V and 2 bases from J, with 9 bases in between. The CDR3 coding sequence is TGTGCCATCAGTGACGCCGGGGACACAGATACGCAGTATTTT. Translated, it gives CAISDAGDTDTQYF.

This clonotype has just a few counts. The V and J genes are TRBV11-3 and TRBJ2-3, with D perhaps matching TRBD1 or TRBD2 (5 bases each). From germline, CDR1 is SGHNT and CDR2 YENEEA. The CDR3 contains 13 residues. Trimming cost V 5 bases and J 8 bases, with 14 bases left between them. This CDR3 reads CASSTGTPLTQYF. The CDR3 nucleotides read TGTGCCAGCAGCACCGGGACGCCTCTTACGCAGTATTTT.

The table lists this clonotype with many counts. The V gene is TRBV5-5, the J gene TRBJ2-5; TRBD2 matches at 7 bases. This CDR3 is built from 17 residues. CDR1 is SGHKS, CDR2 YYEKEE, per germline (reference sequence). J gave up 0 bases and V 0 bases, and 8 bases lay outside the gene matches. The CDR3, as DNA: TGTGCCAGCAGCTTGGGACCCGTAGCGGGCAACCAAGAGACCCAGTACTTC. Translating it yields CASSLGPVAGNQETQYF.

V usage is TRBV15 and J usage is TRBJ2-5; D gene unclear. The CDR3 has 14 residues. Germline V lookup: CDR1 LNHNV, CDR2 YYDKDF (reference sequence). Trimming stripped 1 base from V and 3 bases from J, with 9 bases between. The CDR3 DNA reads as TGTGCCACCAGCAGAGTTGAATCGGAAGAGACCCAGTACTTC. Protein sequence: CATSRVESEETQYF.

This clonotype was counted a few times. The V call is TRBV29-1, the J call TRBJ1-1, with TRBD1 identical over 7 bases. Germline CDR1 reads SQVTM; CDR2 reads ANQGSEA. J was trimmed by 4 bases and V by 6 bases; bases with no gene match: 11. There are 14 residues in the CDR3. The CDR3 nucleotides read TGCAGCGTCCGGGACAGAGGATCGTTCACTGAAGCTTTCTTT. Protein: CSVRDRGSFTEAFF.

This clonotype was seen a single time. A much bigger clone sits one base away, suggesting this may be a read error. This rearrangement joins TRBV6-5 to TRBJ2-1; 8 positions match TRBD2. This CDR3 region has 14 residues. Germline loops: CDR1 MNHEY, CDR2 SVGAGI. The CDR3 protein is CASSYWRGVNEQVF. CDR3 bases: TGTGCCAGCAGTTACTGGCGGGGGGTAAATGAGCAGGTCTTC.

This clonotype appeared many times. This rearrangement joins TRBV14 to TRBJ2-3, with D possibly being TRBD1 (5 bases). V lost 7 bases and J 5 bases, leaving 13 bases between the germline ends. The CDR3 length is 13 residues. Germline V gene sequence: CDR1 SGHDN, CDR2 FVKESK. For the CDR3, the DNA is TGTGCCAGCACCACAGGACCTAGAGATACGCAGTATTTT. Translated: CASTTGPRDTQYF.

In this sample, this clonotype turned up a few times. V gene TRBV3-1 combines with J gene TRBJ2-1; TRBD2 aligns across 7 bases. Germline loops: CDR1 LGHDT, CDR2 YNNKEL (reference sequence). The V gene end was trimmed by 4 bases and the J gene end by 10 bases; junction bases not matched to a gene: 4. This CDR3 contains 12 residues. The CDR3 spells CASSRAGREQFF. As DNA, the CDR3 is TGTGCCAGCAGCCGAGCGGGGAGGGAGCAGTTCTTC.

This clonotype was detected ten times or more. The chain combines TRBV29-1 with TRBJ2-7; 10 nucleotides line up with TRBD1. The CDR3 runs 15 residues. The germline CDR1 and CDR2 sequences are SQVTM and ANQGSEA. J gave up 3 bases and V 6 bases, and 11 bases lay outside the gene matches. Here the CDR3 reads CSVRPGTGARYEQYF. Written as DNA, the CDR3 is TGCAGCGTCAGACCCGGGACAGGGGCCCGCTACGAGCAGTACTTC.